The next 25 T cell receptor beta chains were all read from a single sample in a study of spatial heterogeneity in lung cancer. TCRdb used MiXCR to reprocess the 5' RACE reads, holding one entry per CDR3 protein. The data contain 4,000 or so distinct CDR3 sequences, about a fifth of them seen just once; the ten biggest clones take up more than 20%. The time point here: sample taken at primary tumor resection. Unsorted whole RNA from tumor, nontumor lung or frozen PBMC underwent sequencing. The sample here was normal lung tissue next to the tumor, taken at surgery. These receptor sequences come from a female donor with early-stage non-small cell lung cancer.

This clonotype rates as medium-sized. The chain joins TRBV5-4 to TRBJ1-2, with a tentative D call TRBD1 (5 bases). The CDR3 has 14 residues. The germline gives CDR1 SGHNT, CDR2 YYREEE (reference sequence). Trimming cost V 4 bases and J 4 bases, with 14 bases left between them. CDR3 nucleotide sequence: TGTGCCAGCAGCGGACACGAGGGGCTCTATGGCTACACCTTC. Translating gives CASSGHEGLYGYTF.

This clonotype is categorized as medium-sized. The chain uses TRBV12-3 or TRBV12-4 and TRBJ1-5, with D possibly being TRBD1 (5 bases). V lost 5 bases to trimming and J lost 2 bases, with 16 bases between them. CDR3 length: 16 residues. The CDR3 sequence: CASSPAWRGGNQPQHF. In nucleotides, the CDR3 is TGTGCCAGCAGTCCCGCGTGGAGGGGTGGCAATCAGCCCCAGCATTTT.

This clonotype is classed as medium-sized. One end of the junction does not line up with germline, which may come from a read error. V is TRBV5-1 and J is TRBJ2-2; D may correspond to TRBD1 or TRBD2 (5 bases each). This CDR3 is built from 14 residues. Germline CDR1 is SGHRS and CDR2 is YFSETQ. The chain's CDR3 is CASSLGGNPGELFF. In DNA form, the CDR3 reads TGCGCCAGCAGCTTGGGGGGGAACCCCGGGGAGCTGTTTTTT.

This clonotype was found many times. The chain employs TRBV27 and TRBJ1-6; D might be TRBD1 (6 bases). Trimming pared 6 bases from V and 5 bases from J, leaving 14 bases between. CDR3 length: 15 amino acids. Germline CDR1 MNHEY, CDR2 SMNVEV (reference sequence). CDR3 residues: CASRGIRGNNSPLHF. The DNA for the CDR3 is TGTGCCAGCAGGGGTATCAGGGGAAATAATTCACCCCTCCACTTT.

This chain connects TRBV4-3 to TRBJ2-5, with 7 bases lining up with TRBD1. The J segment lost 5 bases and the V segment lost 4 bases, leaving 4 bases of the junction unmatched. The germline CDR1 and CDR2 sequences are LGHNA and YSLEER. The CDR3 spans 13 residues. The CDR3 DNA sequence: TGCGCCAGCAGCCCGGGACAGTTGGAGACCCAGTACTTC. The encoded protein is CASSPGQLETQYF.

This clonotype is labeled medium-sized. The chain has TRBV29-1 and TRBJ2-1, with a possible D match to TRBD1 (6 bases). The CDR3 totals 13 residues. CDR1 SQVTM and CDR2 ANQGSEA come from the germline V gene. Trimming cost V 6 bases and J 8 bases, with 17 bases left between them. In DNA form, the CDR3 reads TGCAGCGTCGCACAGGGTTCCGGCTATGAGCAGTTCTTC. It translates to CSVAQGSGYEQFF.

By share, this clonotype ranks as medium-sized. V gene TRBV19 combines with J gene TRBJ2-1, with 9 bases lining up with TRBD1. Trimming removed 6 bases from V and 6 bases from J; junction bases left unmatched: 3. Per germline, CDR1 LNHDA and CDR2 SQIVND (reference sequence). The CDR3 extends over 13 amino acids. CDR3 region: CASRPDRGNEQFF. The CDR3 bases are TGTGCCAGTAGGCCGGACAGGGGCAATGAGCAGTTCTTC.

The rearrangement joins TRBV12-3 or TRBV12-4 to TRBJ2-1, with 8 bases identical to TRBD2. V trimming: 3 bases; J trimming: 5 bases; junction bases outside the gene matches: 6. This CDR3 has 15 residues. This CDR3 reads CASSFERGPHNEQFF. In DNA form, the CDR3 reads TGTGCCAGCAGTTTTGAGCGGGGGCCACACAATGAGCAGTTCTTC.

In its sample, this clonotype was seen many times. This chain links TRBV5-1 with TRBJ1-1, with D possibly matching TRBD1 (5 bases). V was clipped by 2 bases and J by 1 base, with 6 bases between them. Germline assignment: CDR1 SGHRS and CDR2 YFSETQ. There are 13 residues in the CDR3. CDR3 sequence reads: CASSFDRNTEAFF. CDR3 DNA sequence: TGCGCCAGCAGCTTCGACAGGAACACTGAAGCTTTCTTT.

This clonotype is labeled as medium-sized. DNA for the CDR3: TGTGCCAGCGGAAAAGCGACAGGGTACACTAACTATGGCTACACCTTC. Protein: CASGKATGYTNYGYTF. V gene TRBV7-2 combines with J gene TRBJ1-2; 7 bases fit TRBD1. Trimming cost V 8 bases and J 0 bases; bases outside gene matches: 12. CDR3 length equals 16 residues. Per germline, CDR1 SGHTA and CDR2 FQGNSA.

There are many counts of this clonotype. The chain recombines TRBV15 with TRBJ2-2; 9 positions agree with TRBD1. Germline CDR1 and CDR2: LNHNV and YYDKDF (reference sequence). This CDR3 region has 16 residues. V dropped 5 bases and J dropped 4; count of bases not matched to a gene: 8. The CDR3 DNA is TGTGCCACCAGCGGCGGACAGGGGTCTTTCACCGGGGAGCTGTTTTTT. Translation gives CATSGGQGSFTGELFF.

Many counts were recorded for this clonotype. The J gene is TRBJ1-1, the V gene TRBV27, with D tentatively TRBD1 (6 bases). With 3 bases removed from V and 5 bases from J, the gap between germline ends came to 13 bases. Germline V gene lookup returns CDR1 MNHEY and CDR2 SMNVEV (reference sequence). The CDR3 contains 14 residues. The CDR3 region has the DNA TGTGCCAGCAGTTTCTCGACAGGAAGTACTGAAGCTTTCTTT. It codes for CASSFSTGSTEAFF.

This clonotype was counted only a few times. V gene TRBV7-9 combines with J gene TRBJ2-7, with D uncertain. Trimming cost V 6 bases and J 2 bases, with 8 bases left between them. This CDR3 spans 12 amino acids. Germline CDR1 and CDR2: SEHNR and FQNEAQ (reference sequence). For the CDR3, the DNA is TGTGCCAGCAGTTTGAGACCCTACGAGCAGTACTTC. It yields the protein CASSLRPYEQYF.

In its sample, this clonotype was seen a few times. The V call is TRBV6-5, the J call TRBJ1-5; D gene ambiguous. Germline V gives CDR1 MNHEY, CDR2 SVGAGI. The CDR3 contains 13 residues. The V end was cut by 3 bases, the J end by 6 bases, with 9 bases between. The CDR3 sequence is CASSYGGLQPQHF. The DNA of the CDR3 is TGTGCCAGCAGTTATGGAGGGCTTCAGCCCCAGCATTTT.

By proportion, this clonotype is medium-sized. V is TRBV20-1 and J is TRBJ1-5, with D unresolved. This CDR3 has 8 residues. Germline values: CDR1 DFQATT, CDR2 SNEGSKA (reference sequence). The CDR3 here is CSDRPQHF. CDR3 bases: TGCAGCGACCGGCCCCAGCATTTT.

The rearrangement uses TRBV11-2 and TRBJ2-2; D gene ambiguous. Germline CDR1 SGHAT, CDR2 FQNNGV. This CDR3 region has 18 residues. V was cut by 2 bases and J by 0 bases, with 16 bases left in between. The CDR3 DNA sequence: TGTGCCAGCAGCTTACGGGCCCCGAGCCCCTCGAACACCGGGGAGCTGTTTTTT. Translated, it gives CASSLRAPSPSNTGELFF.

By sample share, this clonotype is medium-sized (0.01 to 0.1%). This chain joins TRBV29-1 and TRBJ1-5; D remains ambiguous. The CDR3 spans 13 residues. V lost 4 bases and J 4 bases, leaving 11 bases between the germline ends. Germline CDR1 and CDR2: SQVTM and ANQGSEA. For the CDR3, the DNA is TGCAGCGTTGGGGCGGGTAGGAATCAGCCCCAGCATTTT. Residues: CSVGAGRNQPQHF.

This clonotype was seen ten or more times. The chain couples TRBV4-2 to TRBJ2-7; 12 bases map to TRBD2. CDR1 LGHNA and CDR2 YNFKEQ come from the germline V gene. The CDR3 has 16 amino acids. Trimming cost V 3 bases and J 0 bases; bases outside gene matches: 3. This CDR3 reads CASSHLAGGSSYEQYF. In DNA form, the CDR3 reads TGTGCCAGCAGCCATCTAGCGGGGGGGAGCTCCTACGAGCAGTACTTC.

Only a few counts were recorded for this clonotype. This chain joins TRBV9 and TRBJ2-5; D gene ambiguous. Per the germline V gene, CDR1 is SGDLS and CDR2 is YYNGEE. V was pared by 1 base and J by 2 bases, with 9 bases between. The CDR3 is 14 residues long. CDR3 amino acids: CASSVTAEQETQYF. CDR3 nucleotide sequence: TGTGCCAGCAGCGTAACCGCGGAACAAGAGACCCAGTACTTC.

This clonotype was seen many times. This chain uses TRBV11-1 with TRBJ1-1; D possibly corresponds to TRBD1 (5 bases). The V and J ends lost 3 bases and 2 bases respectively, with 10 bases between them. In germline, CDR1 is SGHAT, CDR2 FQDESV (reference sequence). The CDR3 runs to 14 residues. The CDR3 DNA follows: TGTGCCAGCAGCTTGGGAGGGGCTAACACTGAAGCTTTCTTT. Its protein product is CASSLGGANTEAFF. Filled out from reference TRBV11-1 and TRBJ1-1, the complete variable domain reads EAEVAQSPRYKITEKSQAVAFWCDPISGHATLYWYRQILGQGPELLVQFQDESVVDDSQLPKDRFSAERLKGVDSTLKIQPAELGDSAMYLCASSLGGANTEAFFGQGTRLTVV.

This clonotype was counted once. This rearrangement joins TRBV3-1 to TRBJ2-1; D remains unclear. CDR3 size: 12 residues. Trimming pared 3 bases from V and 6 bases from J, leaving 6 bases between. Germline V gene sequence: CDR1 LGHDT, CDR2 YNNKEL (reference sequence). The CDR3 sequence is CASSQYPNEQFF. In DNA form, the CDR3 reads TGTGCCAGCAGCCAGTACCCCAATGAGCAGTTCTTC.

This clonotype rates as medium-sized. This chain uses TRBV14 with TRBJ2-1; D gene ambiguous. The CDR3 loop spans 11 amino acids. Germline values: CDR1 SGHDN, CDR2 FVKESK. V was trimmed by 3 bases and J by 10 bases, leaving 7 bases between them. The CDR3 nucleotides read TGTGCCAGCAGCCAGGGGTTCGAGCAGTTCTTC. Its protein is CASSQGFEQFF.

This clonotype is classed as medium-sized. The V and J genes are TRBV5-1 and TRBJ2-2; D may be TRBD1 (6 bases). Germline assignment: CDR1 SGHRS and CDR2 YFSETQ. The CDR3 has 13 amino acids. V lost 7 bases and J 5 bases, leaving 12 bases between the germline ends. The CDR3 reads CASGTGSTGELFF. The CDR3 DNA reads TGCGCCAGCGGAACAGGGTCAACCGGGGAGCTGTTTTTT.

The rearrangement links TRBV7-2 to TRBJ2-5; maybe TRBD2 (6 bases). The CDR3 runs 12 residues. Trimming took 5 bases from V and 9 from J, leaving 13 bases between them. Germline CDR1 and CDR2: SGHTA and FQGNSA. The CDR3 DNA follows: TGTGCCAGCAGCCCGGCAGAGCGGGCCCAGTACTTC. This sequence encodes CASSPAERAQYF.

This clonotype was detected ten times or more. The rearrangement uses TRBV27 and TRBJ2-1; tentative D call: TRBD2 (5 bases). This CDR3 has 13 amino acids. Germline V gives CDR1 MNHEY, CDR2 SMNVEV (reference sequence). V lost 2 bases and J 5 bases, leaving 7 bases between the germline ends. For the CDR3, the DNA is TGTGCCAGCAGTTTAGCGGGTGACAATGAGCAGTTCTTC. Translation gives CASSLAGDNEQFF.